This T cell receptor (beta chain) originates from a study of control samples from healthy donors and cancer patients. Clones were read by immunoSEQ multiplex PCR, and TCRdb kept only the in-frame ones, dropping some. There are 150,000 or so clones in the sample; roughly 93% occur only once, and 5.8% lies in the top ten. The CDR3 covers 15 residues. In germline, CDR1 is MRHNA, CDR2 SNTAGT. Trimming left V 0 bases short and J 1 base short, with 9 bases between. The table lists this clone with a count of one. This TCR came from a man between 18 and 29 years old in good health. The chain is built from TRBV6-4 and TRBJ1-2; D uncertain. Material: blood. This chain's CDR3 is CASSDSARHNYGYTF. In DNA, the CDR3 is TGTGCCAGCAGTGACTCGGCACGGCATAACTATGGCTACACCTTC.